A selection of T cell receptor beta chains follows, all from one sample in a study of low-dose radiotherapy and immunotherapy resistance in tumors. Each CDR3 protein gets one entry after TCRdb re-called the reads with MiXCR. The sample has about 100,000 distinct CDR3 sequences, 20% seen once; the top ten hold over 3.5%. The sample in question was PBMCs, obtained after low-dose radiotherapy plus immunotherapy. These receptor sequences come from a male donor with prostate cancer. The CDR3 runs from the conserved cysteine through the conserved F or W. The order of the fields is V gene, clone size, D gene, J gene, CDR3 DNA, CDR3 protein. A D gene is named only where the DNA matches it firmly. Part of the rows lack a size; the others show once, few, many or a class for expanded clones.

v_call: TRBV29-1; clone_size: many; d_call: .; j_call: TRBJ1-5; cdr3_nt: TGCAGCGTTGAAGACTTGGAGGTCCAGCATTTT; cdr3_aa: CSVEDLEVQHF
v_call: TRBV10-3; clone_size: many; d_call: .; j_call: TRBJ1-1; cdr3_nt: TGTGCCATCAGCCTCCTTTCGACTGGGGTGAACACTGAAGCTTTCTTT; cdr3_aa: CAISLLSTGVNTEAFF
v_call: TRBV6-2/TRBV6-3; clone_size: .; d_call: TRBD1; j_call: TRBJ1-2; cdr3_nt: TGTGCCAGCAATATCTACAGGGGAGTAGGTGGGGGCTATGGCTACACCTTC; cdr3_aa: CASNIYRGVGGGYGYTF
v_call: TRBV20-1; clone_size: many; d_call: .; j_call: TRBJ1-2; cdr3_nt: TGCAGTGCTAGACAGGGAGCTAACTATGGCTACACCTTC; cdr3_aa: CSARQGANYGYTF
v_call: TRBV3-1; clone_size: many; d_call: .; j_call: TRBJ2-5; cdr3_nt: TGTGCCAGCAGCCCCACAGGGCTTTCAGGAGAGACCCAGTACTTC; cdr3_aa: CASSPTGLSGETQYF
v_call: TRBV5-6; clone_size: many; d_call: .; j_call: TRBJ2-1; cdr3_nt: TGTGCCAGCAGCCTGGGGGGAGACAATGAGCAGTTCTTC; cdr3_aa: CASSLGGDNEQFF
v_call: TRBV6-1; clone_size: many; d_call: TRBD1; j_call: TRBJ1-2; cdr3_nt: TGTGCCACGATTAGGGACAGGGGATCGTATGGCTACACCTTC; cdr3_aa: CATIRDRGSYGYTF
v_call: TRBV14; clone_size: many; d_call: .; j_call: TRBJ1-1; cdr3_nt: TGTGCCAGCAGCCGCCCCCGCGTGGGGATAACTGAAGCTTTCTTT; cdr3_aa: CASSRPRVGITEAFF
v_call: TRBV29-1; clone_size: many; d_call: TRBD2; j_call: TRBJ2-3; cdr3_nt: TGCAGCGTTGTGGGGGCTAGCGGGCCCACAGATACGCAGTATTTT; cdr3_aa: CSVVGASGPTDTQYF
v_call: TRBV6-4; clone_size: .; d_call: .; j_call: TRBJ2-6; cdr3_nt: TGTGCCAGCAGTGTTTTTGACAGTCCGGCCAACGTCCTGACTTTC; cdr3_aa: CASSVFDSPANVLTF
v_call: TRBV20-1; clone_size: few; d_call: .; j_call: TRBJ2-2; cdr3_nt: TGCAGTGCCTCCAACCCGAACACCGGGGAGCTGTTTTTT; cdr3_aa: CSASNPNTGELFF
v_call: TRBV20-1; clone_size: many; d_call: TRBD2; j_call: TRBJ2-5; cdr3_nt: TGCAGTGCGACCAGCGGGGAACAAATAGAGACCCAGTACTTC; cdr3_aa: CSATSGEQIETQYF
v_call: TRBV12-3/TRBV12-4; clone_size: .; d_call: .; j_call: TRBJ2-5; cdr3_nt: TGTGCCAGCAGTTTATTCCGGGGGCATCAAGAGACCCAGTACTTC; cdr3_aa: CASSLFRGHQETQYF
v_call: TRBV11-2; clone_size: many; d_call: .; j_call: TRBJ2-4; cdr3_nt: TGTGCCAGCAGCTCATTGGGTCACATTCAGTACTTC; cdr3_aa: CASSSLGHIQYF
v_call: TRBV5-1; clone_size: few; d_call: .; j_call: TRBJ1-1; cdr3_nt: TGCGCCAGCACCCTCCTAACAGGGAGCACTGAAGCTTTCTTT; cdr3_aa: CASTLLTGSTEAFF
v_call: TRBV7-8; clone_size: .; d_call: TRBD1; j_call: TRBJ1-3; cdr3_nt: TGTGCCAGCAGCTTAGGGGGGACAGCCGGAAACACCATATATTTT; cdr3_aa: CASSLGGTAGNTIYF
v_call: TRBV7-2; clone_size: many; d_call: TRBD1; j_call: TRBJ2-3; cdr3_nt: TGTGCCAGCAGCTTATATGAGGGGGCGCATCAAGATACGCAGTATTTT; cdr3_aa: CASSLYEGAHQDTQYF
v_call: TRBV19; clone_size: many; d_call: TRBD1; j_call: TRBJ1-1; cdr3_nt: TGTGCCAGTAGTATAGGTCGGGACAGGGTGGCTGAAGCTTTCTTT; cdr3_aa: CASSIGRDRVAEAFF
v_call: TRBV19; clone_size: many; d_call: TRBD1; j_call: TRBJ1-3; cdr3_nt: TGTGCCAGTATCCGGAGGGGACAGGGAAGTAACACCATATATTTT; cdr3_aa: CASIRRGQGSNTIYF
v_call: TRBV30; clone_size: many; d_call: .; j_call: TRBJ2-3; cdr3_nt: TGTGCCTGGAGTTCTGGGAGGAGCACAGATACGCAGTATTTT; cdr3_aa: CAWSSGRSTDTQYF
v_call: TRBV7-8; clone_size: many; d_call: TRBD1; j_call: TRBJ2-3; cdr3_nt: TGTGCCAGCAGCCTCCGACAGGGGCTCACAGATACGCAGTATTTT; cdr3_aa: CASSLRQGLTDTQYF
v_call: TRBV7-2; clone_size: many; d_call: .; j_call: TRBJ2-7; cdr3_nt: TGTGCCAGCAGCTTAGAGTCGGTTACGGGTTACGAGCAGTACTTC; cdr3_aa: CASSLESVTGYEQYF
v_call: TRBV7-9; clone_size: many; d_call: TRBD2; j_call: TRBJ2-3; cdr3_nt: TGTGCCAGCAGCTCCGGACTAGTACCTCAGTATTTT; cdr3_aa: CASSSGLVPQYF
v_call: TRBV19; clone_size: few; d_call: .; j_call: TRBJ1-5; cdr3_nt: TGTGCCAGTAGCAACTACAGGGATCGGCCCCAGCATTTT; cdr3_aa: CASSNYRDRPQHF
v_call: TRBV12-3/TRBV12-4; clone_size: many; d_call: .; j_call: TRBJ2-1; cdr3_nt: TGTGCCAGCAGTTTAGACCATTACAATGAGCAGTTCTTC; cdr3_aa: CASSLDHYNEQFF
v_call: TRBV12-5; clone_size: .; d_call: TRBD1; j_call: TRBJ2-5; cdr3_nt: TGTGCTAGTGGTTTGCCGCAGGGGGCAGGAGAGACCCAGTACTTC; cdr3_aa: CASGLPQGAGETQYF
v_call: TRBV4-1; clone_size: many; d_call: TRBD2; j_call: TRBJ2-2; cdr3_nt: TGCGCCAGCAGCCAAGATCACCCCCCGGGGCGGGGGGGGGGAGAGCTGTTTTTT; cdr3_aa: CASSQDHPPGRGGGELFF
v_call: TRBV2; clone_size: many; d_call: TRBD1; j_call: TRBJ2-3; cdr3_nt: TGTGCCAGCAGTGACCTGACAGGGGGCACAGATACGCAGTATTTT; cdr3_aa: CASSDLTGGTDTQYF
v_call: TRBV6-5; clone_size: many; d_call: TRBD1; j_call: TRBJ1-5; cdr3_nt: TGTGCCAGTTCCCGGGACAGAGATTATCAGCCCCAGCATTTT; cdr3_aa: CASSRDRDYQPQHF
v_call: TRBV3-1; clone_size: many; d_call: .; j_call: TRBJ2-7; cdr3_nt: TGTGCCAGCAGCCAAGTAAGTGGGGACTTCGAGCAGTACTTC; cdr3_aa: CASSQVSGDFEQYF
v_call: TRBV5-1; clone_size: many; d_call: .; j_call: TRBJ1-1; cdr3_nt: TGCGCCAGCAGCTCCGACACGTCGAACAGGAACACTGAAGCTTTCTTT; cdr3_aa: CASSSDTSNRNTEAFF
v_call: TRBV4-2; clone_size: many; d_call: TRBD2; j_call: TRBJ2-1; cdr3_nt: TGTGCCAGCAGCCAAGGGGTCAGGGAGGGCCATCAGTTCTTC; cdr3_aa: CASSQGVREGHQFF
v_call: TRBV29-1; clone_size: many; d_call: .; j_call: TRBJ2-1; cdr3_nt: TGCAGCGTTGACAGCTACAATGAGCAGTTCTTC; cdr3_aa: CSVDSYNEQFF
v_call: TRBV29-1; clone_size: many; d_call: TRBD2; j_call: TRBJ2-4; cdr3_nt: TGCAGCGTCGAGGAGGGAGGGAACATTCAGTACTTC; cdr3_aa: CSVEEGGNIQYF
v_call: TRBV18; clone_size: many; d_call: .; j_call: TRBJ2-7; cdr3_nt: TGTGCCAGCTCACTGAATGCCCCCTCTACAGGGACCTACGAGCAGTACTTC; cdr3_aa: CASSLNAPSTGTYEQYF
v_call: TRBV9; clone_size: many; d_call: .; j_call: TRBJ1-1; cdr3_nt: TGTGCCAGCAGCCCCCGGCGGGAGCCAGGTCCAACTGAAGCTTTCTTT; cdr3_aa: CASSPRREPGPTEAFF
v_call: TRBV23-1; clone_size: once; d_call: TRBD2; j_call: TRBJ2-3; cdr3_nt: TGCGCCAGCAGTACGGGACTAGCCGACACAGATACGCAGTATTTT; cdr3_aa: CASSTGLADTDTQYF
v_call: TRBV10-3; clone_size: many; d_call: .; j_call: TRBJ1-1; cdr3_nt: TGTGCCATCAGTGAAAGGCTGGCAGGCGAAGCTTTCTTT; cdr3_aa: CAISERLAGEAFF
v_call: TRBV6-8; clone_size: many; d_call: .; j_call: TRBJ2-3; cdr3_nt: TGTGCCAGCAGCCGAAGGAGGGGGGGGACCACAGATACGCAGTATTTT; cdr3_aa: CASSRRRGGTTDTQYF
v_call: TRBV19; clone_size: many; d_call: TRBD1; j_call: TRBJ1-1; cdr3_nt: TGTGCCAGCAGACAGGGGAACGCCAAAGCTTTCTTT; cdr3_aa: CASRQGNAKAFF
v_call: TRBV29-1; clone_size: .; d_call: TRBD1; j_call: TRBJ2-4; cdr3_nt: TGCAGCGGCAGGGGGCCGGCCAAAAACATTCAGTACTTC; cdr3_aa: CSGRGPAKNIQYF
v_call: TRBV9; clone_size: many; d_call: TRBD2; j_call: TRBJ2-2; cdr3_nt: TGTGCCAGCAGCGCCCCAGCGGGGGGGGCGAACACCGGGGAGCTGTTTTTT; cdr3_aa: CASSAPAGGANTGELFF
v_call: TRBV20-1; clone_size: many; d_call: .; j_call: TRBJ2-2; cdr3_nt: TGCAGTGCTAGTCAACGGGTCGCGAACACCGGGGAGCTGTTTTTT; cdr3_aa: CSASQRVANTGELFF
v_call: TRBV11-1; clone_size: many; d_call: .; j_call: TRBJ2-7; cdr3_nt: TGTGCCAGCAGCTTCAACAGGGCAGACGAGCAGTACTTC; cdr3_aa: CASSFNRADEQYF
v_call: TRBV10-3; clone_size: many; d_call: TRBD1; j_call: TRBJ2-1; cdr3_nt: TGTGCCATCAGTGGTATGACAGGGGGGCCCCCCAATGAGCAGTTCTTC; cdr3_aa: CAISGMTGGPPNEQFF
v_call: TRBV21-1; clone_size: many; d_call: .; j_call: TRBJ2-7; cdr3_nt: TGTGCCAGCAGCACCCACCTTGGGGGGCGCCTCTCCTACGAGCAGTACTTC; cdr3_aa: CASSTHLGGRLSYEQYF